The source of this T cell receptor beta chain is a study of PD-L1 blockade in urothelial cancer. This sample's time point: pretreatment peripheral blood. The protocol was immunoSEQ multiplex PCR, while the TCRdb copy is restricted to in-frame clones and leaves out a portion. The sample records some 80,000 clones, roughly 80% being singletons. The CDR3 contains 14 residues. J lost 7 bases, V lost 4 bases, and 9 bases had no gene match. Per the germline V gene, CDR1 is SNHLY and CDR2 is FYNNEI. The sequencing here drew on PBMCs, taken around atezolizumab (anti-PD-L1) treatment. This receptor was identified in a man aged 40-55 years with urothelial cancer. The chain has TRBV2 and TRBJ2-7; TRBD1 matches 8 bases. The CDR3 nucleotides are TGTGCCAGCAGTGTCCTTCAGGGGGCGCGGGAGCAGTACTTC. Translation: CASSVLQGAREQYF.